Listed below are T cell receptor beta chains from one sample, sequenced in a study of shared clonotypes between healthy human individuals. Clones were read by immunoSEQ multiplex PCR, and TCRdb kept only the in-frame ones, dropping some. The sample includes roughly 2.6 million clones, more than 80% of them seen just once. Sequencing was performed on naive CD4+ T cells sorted from blood. The origin of the receptors is a man between 18 and 35 years old in good health. The CDR3 runs from the conserved cysteine through the conserved F or W. A D gene is named only where the DNA matches it firmly. A row's size may be missing; if present it is once, few, many or a size class.

DNA | CDR3 | J | D | length | size | V
TGTGCCAGCAGCTTGGGTCTATACAATGAGCAGTTCTTC | CASSLGLYNEQFF | TRBJ2-1 | - | 13 | - | TRBV5-6
TGTGCCAGCGGGATAAACACTGAAGCTTCCTTT | CASGINTEASF | TRBJ1-1 | - | 11 | - | TRBV6-1
TGTGCCAGCAGCTCACTTGGGGGGGGCACTGAAGCTTTCTTT | CASSSLGGGTEAFF | TRBJ1-1 | - | 14 | - | TRBV11-2
TGTGCCAGCAGCTTCGAACAGGGGTTGCGGATTGGTACGCAGTATTTT | CASSFEQGLRIGTQYF | TRBJ2-3 | TRBD1 | 16 | - | TRBV7-2
TGTGCCAGCAGGCGTGAGGGAAACACCATATATTTT | CASRREGNTIYF | TRBJ1-3 | - | 12 | - | TRBV7-2
TGTGCCAGCAGCTCCAACCTGGATACGCAGTATTTT | CASSSNLDTQYF | TRBJ2-3 | - | 12 | few | TRBV7-6
TGTGCCAGTAGTGTCTCCGCCCTGGGACAGCGGTACCAAGAGACCCAGTACTTC | CASSVSALGQRYQETQYF | TRBJ2-5 | TRBD1 | 18 | - | TRBV19
TGTGCCAGTAGTCTGGGGTCGTCCTACGAGCAGTACTTC | CASSLGSSYEQYF | TRBJ2-7 | - | 13 | - | TRBV19
TGTGCCAGTAGTAGGCCGGGGGACAGGGCCAATCAGCCCCAGCATTTT | CASSRPGDRANQPQHF | TRBJ1-5 | TRBD1 | 16 | once | TRBV19
TGCGCCAGCAGCTTGGTTAGCTCCACAGATACGCAGTATTTT | CASSLVSSTDTQYF | TRBJ2-3 | - | 14 | - | TRBV5-1
TGTGCCAGCAGTGTTGCTAGCGGGGTCTACAATGAGCAGTTCTTC | CASSVASGVYNEQFF | TRBJ2-1 | TRBD2 | 15 | - | TRBV25-1
TGTGCCAGCAGCTTTATACAGGTTAACTTC | CASSFIQVNF | TRBJ2-5 | - | 10 | - | TRBV7-9
TGTGCCAGTAGTATAGGGACAGGGGTTGGTCAGCCCCAGCATTTT | CASSIGTGVGQPQHF | TRBJ1-5 | TRBD1 | 15 | - | TRBV19
TGCGCCAGCAGCCAAGATCCAGGGGGCGCAGATACGCAGTATTTT | CASSQDPGGADTQYF | TRBJ2-3 | TRBD1 | 15 | - | TRBV4-3
TGTGCCAGCTCACAGTCCGGGACTGCTGGAAACACCATATATTTT | CASSQSGTAGNTIYF | TRBJ1-3 | - | 15 | - | TRBV18
TGTGCCTGGAGTGTAACAGTGTCACCCCTCCACTTT | CAWSVTVSPLHF | TRBJ1-6 | - | 12 | - | TRBV30
TGTGCCAGCAGTGGTTCTTCTAGCAATCAGCCCCAGCATTTT | CASSGSSSNQPQHF | TRBJ1-5 | - | 14 | - | TRBV6-1
TGTGCCAGTAGTATCGGTATCCCTGGAAACACCATATATTTT | CASSIGIPGNTIYF | TRBJ1-3 | - | 14 | - | TRBV19
TGTGCCAGCAGTTTACGGGACAGGGGCAATTCACCCCTCCACTTT | CASSLRDRGNSPLHF | TRBJ1-6 | TRBD1 | 15 | few | TRBV28
TGTGCCAGCAGCTCCAACAGTAGAGAGCTGTTTTTT | CASSSNSRELFF | TRBJ2-2 | - | 12 | - | TRBV5-5
TGTGCCAGCAGCTTAAGGACAGCTCCAGCTGGCTACACCTTC | CASSLRTAPAGYTF | TRBJ1-2 | - | 14 | - | TRBV7-2
TGTGCCAGCACCAGGGACAGTGTGGCAGATACGCAGTATTTT | CASTRDSVADTQYF | TRBJ2-3 | TRBD1 | 14 | - | TRBV11-2
TGTGCCAGCAGCTCGACACAAGGGAGGGTGGGCGAGCAGTACTTC | CASSSTQGRVGEQYF | TRBJ2-7 | TRBD2 | 15 | - | TRBV7-9
TGCGCCAGCAGTGCTGGACTAGCGGGGGTTAGTACGCAGTATTTT | CASSAGLAGVSTQYF | TRBJ2-3 | TRBD2 | 15 | - | TRBV10-1
TGTGCCAGCAGCTTGAATGGGTCCCCGAACACTGAAGCTTTCTTT | CASSLNGSPNTEAFF | TRBJ1-1 | - | 15 | - | TRBV5-8
TGTGCCAGCACCCCCGGGGGGGAGGGAGGCACAGATACGCAGTATTTT | CASTPGGEGGTDTQYF | TRBJ2-3 | TRBD2 | 16 | once | TRBV9
TGTGCCAGCTCGCGGAATAATGAGCAGTTCTTC | CASSRNNEQFF | TRBJ2-1 | - | 11 | - | TRBV9
TGTGCCAGCAGCTCAGGGGTGTACTATGGCTACACCTTC | CASSSGVYYGYTF | TRBJ1-2 | - | 13 | - | TRBV7-8
TGCGCCAGCAGCTTTGGCAGGGGGACTCCTAGCACAGATACGCAGTATTTT | CASSFGRGTPSTDTQYF | TRBJ2-3 | - | 17 | - | TRBV5-1
TGCGCCAGCAGCGCTTCTTTAGGGGGCTACGAGCAGTACTTC | CASSASLGGYEQYF | TRBJ2-7 | - | 14 | - | TRBV10-1
TGTGCCAGCAGTTTCAGGATCGATAGCAATCAGCCCCAGCATTTT | CASSFRIDSNQPQHF | TRBJ1-5 | - | 15 | - | TRBV5-5
TGTGCCAGCAGTGAATCAGCTAGCAATCAGCCCCAGCATTTT | CASSESASNQPQHF | TRBJ1-5 | - | 14 | - | TRBV2
TGTGCCAGCAGTGGCGGGGGGGGGACTAGCGGGAGAACAGATACGCAGTATTTT | CASSGGGGTSGRTDTQYF | TRBJ2-3 | TRBD2 | 18 | - | TRBV6-1
TGCGCCAGCAGCCCGGGACAGGGGGCTGGCGGGGAGCTGTTTTTT | CASSPGQGAGGELFF | TRBJ2-2 | TRBD1 | 15 | - | TRBV5-1
TGTGCCAGCTCACCGCTAGCGGGGGGGCCCTATGAGCAGTTCTTC | CASSPLAGGPYEQFF | TRBJ2-1 | TRBD2 | 15 | - | TRBV18
TGTGCCAGCAGCTACGGACAGGGTAATGAAAAACTGTTTTTT | CASSYGQGNEKLFF | TRBJ1-4 | TRBD1 | 14 | once | TRBV5-4
TGTGCCAGCTCACCTTCTAGCGGGGGAGACTACGAGCAGTACTTC | CASSPSSGGDYEQYF | TRBJ2-7 | TRBD2 | 15 | - | TRBV18
TGTGCCAGCTCATCAGCAGATACGCAGTATTTT | CASSSADTQYF | TRBJ2-3 | - | 11 | - | TRBV18
TGTGCCAGCTCACCACAGGACTTCCCAACGGCTTTCTTT | CASSPQDFPTAFF | TRBJ1-1 | - | 13 | - | TRBV18
TGTGCCTGGAGTAGGGCTTCCTACGAGCAGTACTTC | CAWSRASYEQYF | TRBJ2-7 | - | 12 | - | TRBV30
TGTGCCAGCAGCCTTCTGGCCCCGCCCGGGGAGCTGTTTTTT | CASSLLAPPGELFF | TRBJ2-2 | - | 14 | - | TRBV28
TGTGCCAGCAGCTTAGTCATTGGGGACGGCAACAATGAGCAGTTCTTC | CASSLVIGDGNNEQFF | TRBJ2-1 | - | 16 | - | TRBV7-2
TGCGCCAGCAGACCTACAGGGGTGGGATCCTACGAGCAGTACTTC | CASRPTGVGSYEQYF | TRBJ2-7 | TRBD1 | 15 | - | TRBV4-1
TGCGCCAGCAGCTTGGAGGTAAATCTTGGAAACACCATATATTTT | CASSLEVNLGNTIYF | TRBJ1-3 | - | 15 | - | TRBV5-1
TGTGCCTGGAGTGTCTTGTCCACAGGTTCCACAGATACGCAGTATTTT | CAWSVLSTGSTDTQYF | TRBJ2-3 | - | 16 | - | TRBV30
TGTGCCAGCAGTGGAAGTGGGTCAACTAATGAAAAACTGTTTTTT | CASSGSGSTNEKLFF | TRBJ1-4 | - | 15 | - | TRBV2
TGTGCCAGCAGTGAAGGGGTAATAGCCAAAAACATTCAGTACTTC | CASSEGVIAKNIQYF | TRBJ2-4 | - | 15 | - | TRBV25-1
TGTGCCAGCAGCAATGACAGGGACACTGAAGCTTTCTTT | CASSNDRDTEAFF | TRBJ1-1 | TRBD1 | 13 | - | TRBV7-9
TGTGCCAGCAGCACAGGGGGCCTGAACACTGAAGCTTTCTTT | CASSTGGLNTEAFF | TRBJ1-1 | TRBD1 | 14 | - | TRBV6-5
TGTGCCAGCTCACCCGCCAACAATGGGTACAATGAGCAGTTCTTC | CASSPANNGYNEQFF | TRBJ2-1 | - | 15 | - | TRBV18
TGTGCCAGCAGTAGACAGGGGCTAGGGGGGGCCAACGTCCTGACTTTC | CASSRQGLGGANVLTF | TRBJ2-6 | TRBD1 | 16 | - | TRBV11-2